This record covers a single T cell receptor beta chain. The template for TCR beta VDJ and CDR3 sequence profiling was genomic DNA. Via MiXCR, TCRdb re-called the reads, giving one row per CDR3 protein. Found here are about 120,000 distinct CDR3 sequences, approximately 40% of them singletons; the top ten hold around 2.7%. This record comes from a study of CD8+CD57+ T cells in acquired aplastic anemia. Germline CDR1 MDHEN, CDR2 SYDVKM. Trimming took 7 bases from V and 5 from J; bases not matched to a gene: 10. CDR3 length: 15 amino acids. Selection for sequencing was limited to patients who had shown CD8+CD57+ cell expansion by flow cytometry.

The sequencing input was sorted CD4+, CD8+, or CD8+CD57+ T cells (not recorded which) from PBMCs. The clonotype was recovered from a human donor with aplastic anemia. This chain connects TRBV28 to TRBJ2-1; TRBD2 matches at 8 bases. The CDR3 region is CASNSPAGDNNEQFF. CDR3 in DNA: TGTGCCAGCAACTCCCCAGCGGGGGATAACAATGAGCAGTTCTTC.